This is a list of T cell receptor beta chains from one sample in a study of blood T cell repertoires in COVID-19. Sequenced by immunoSEQ multiplex PCR; TCRdb stores in-frame clones only, minus some. Of around 300,000 clones in the sample, 70% to 90% were seen once. Input material: peripheral blood. The receptors here all came from a middle-aged woman with acute or convalescent COVID-19. Both conserved end residues are part of each CDR3. D genes are given only for firm matches. Part of the rows lack a size; the others show once, few, many or a class for expanded clones.

TRBV18	NA	TRBJ1-6	NA	TGTGCCAGCTCACCCCGAGACAGCTCCTATAATTCACCCCTCCACTTT	CASSPRDSSYNSPLHF
TRBV6-5	NA	TRBJ1-2	NA	TGTGCCAGCAGTCGGGGCGGGGGTGGCCTGAATGGCTACACCTTC	CASSRGGGGLNGYTF
TRBV7-2	NA	TRBJ1-2	NA	TGTGCCAGCAGATATCCCGGGTCCAACTATGGCTACACCTTC	CASRYPGSNYGYTF
TRBV19	TRBD1	TRBJ1-5	NA	TGTGCCAGTAGTAGCAACCGGGACAGGGGCGATCAGCCCCAGCATTTT	CASSSNRDRGDQPQHF
TRBV27	TRBD1	TRBJ1-5	NA	TGTGCCAGCAGTTTAACGACAGGGCACAATCAGCCCCAGCATTTT	CASSLTTGHNQPQHF
TRBV14	TRBD1	TRBJ1-1	NA	TGTGCCAGCTCTAAAACAGGGGGAACTGAAGTTTTCTTT	CASSKTGGTEVFF
TRBV30	NA	TRBJ2-3	NA	TGTGCCTGGACCTCTTTGGGGGGGCCTGCAGATACGCAGTATTTT	CAWTSLGGPADTQYF
TRBV27	TRBD1	TRBJ1-2	once	TGTGCCAGCAGTTTAATTGGGACAGGTACAGGTGTCAGATATGGCTACACCTTC	CASSLIGTGTGVRYGYTF
TRBV2	TRBD1	TRBJ1-6	NA	TGTGCCAGCAGTGGGGACAGGGATTTAGGGTCACCCCTCCACTTT	CASSGDRDLGSPLHF
TRBV30	TRBD1	TRBJ1-3	NA	TGTGCCTGGAGTACCTACTTGACAGGGAACTCTGGAAACACCATATATTTT	CAWSTYLTGNSGNTIYF
TRBV11-2	NA	TRBJ2-1	NA	TGTGCCAGCAGCTTAAATCGTGGCGGGGTGGGGTTTAATGAGCAGTTCTTC	CASSLNRGGVGFNEQFF
TRBV11-2	NA	TRBJ1-1	NA	TGTGCCAGCAGCACGGACAGGAACACTGAAGCTTTCTTT	CASSTDRNTEAFF
TRBV16	NA	TRBJ1-1	NA	TGTGCCAGCAGCCAATCACCGGGTTTGGACACTGAAGCTTTCTTT	CASSQSPGLDTEAFF
TRBV2	TRBD1	TRBJ1-1	few	TGTGCCAGCAGTGAGCAGACCAGGGGGACTGAAGCTTTCTTT	CASSEQTRGTEAFF
TRBV4-2	NA	TRBJ2-4	NA	TGTGCCAGCAGCCAATCTAGGGTGACAGAAAACATTCAGTACTTC	CASSQSRVTENIQYF
TRBV5-4	TRBD1	TRBJ2-5	NA	TGTGCCAGCAGCCAATGGACAGGGCAAGAGACCCAGTACTTC	CASSQWTGQETQYF
TRBV11-2	NA	TRBJ1-4	NA	TGTGCCAGCAGCTTACGATACGGGGGACCTATGAACCCTAATGAAAAACTGTTTTTT	CASSLRYGGPMNPNEKLFF
TRBV7-2	NA	TRBJ1-6	NA	TGTGCCAGCAGCTTATTGAGGGCTATCAATAATTCACCCCTCCACTTT	CASSLLRAINNSPLHF
TRBV7-7	NA	TRBJ2-3	NA	TGTGCCAGCAGCTTAGTGGGGGGGCGGAGCACAGATACGCAGTATTTT	CASSLVGGRSTDTQYF
TRBV24-1	NA	TRBJ2-3	NA	TGTGCCACCAGCGGGGTGGATACGCAGTATTTT	CATSGVDTQYF